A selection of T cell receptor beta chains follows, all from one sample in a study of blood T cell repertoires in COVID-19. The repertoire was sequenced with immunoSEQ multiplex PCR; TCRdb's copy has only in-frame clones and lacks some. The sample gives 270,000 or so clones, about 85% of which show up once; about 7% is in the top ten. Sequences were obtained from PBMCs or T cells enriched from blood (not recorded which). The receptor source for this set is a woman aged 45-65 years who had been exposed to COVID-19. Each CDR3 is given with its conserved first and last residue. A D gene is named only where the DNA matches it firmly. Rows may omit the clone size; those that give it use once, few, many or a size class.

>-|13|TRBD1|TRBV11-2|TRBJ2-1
CASRQGSGNEQFF
TGTGCCAGTAGACAGGGCTCTGGCAATGAGCAGTTCTTC
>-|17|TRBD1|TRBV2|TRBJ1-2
CASLYPRPGTGFYGYTF
TGTGCCAGCTTATACCCCCGTCCCGGGACAGGGTTCTATGGCTACACCTTC
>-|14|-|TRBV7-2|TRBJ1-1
CATRTLRGSTEAFF
TGTGCCACTCGAACGCTGCGGGGAAGCACTGAAGCTTTCTTT
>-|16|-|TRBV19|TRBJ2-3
CASSISWGGPGDTQYF
TGTGCCAGTAGTATCTCCTGGGGGGGGCCCGGGGATACGCAGTATTTT
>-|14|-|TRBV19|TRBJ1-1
CASSILEGETEAFF
TGTGCCAGTAGTATCCTAGAGGGAGAGACTGAAGCTTTCTTT
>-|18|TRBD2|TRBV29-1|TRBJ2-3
CSVEILPVAGGLTDTQYF
TGCAGCGTTGAAATTCTCCCCGTAGCGGGGGGACTCACAGATACGCAGTATTTT
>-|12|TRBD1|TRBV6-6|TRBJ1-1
CASTRGGQAAFF
TGTGCCAGCACCCGAGGGGGACAGGCGGCTTTCTTT
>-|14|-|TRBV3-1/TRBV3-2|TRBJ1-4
CASSPRGFGEKLFF
TGTGCCAGCAGCCCCAGGGGTTTCGGAGAAAAACTGTTTTTT
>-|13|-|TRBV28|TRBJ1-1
CATAGHLNTEAFF
TGTGCCACCGCCGGACACCTGAACACTGAAGCTTTCTTT
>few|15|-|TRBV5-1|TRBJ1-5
CASSLGGNSGQPQHF
TGCGCCAGCAGCTTGGGCGGGAACTCGGGCCAGCCCCAGCATTTT
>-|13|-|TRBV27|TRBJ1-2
CASSPRGGYGYTF
TGTGCCAGCAGTCCCCGGGGAGGCTATGGCTACACCTTC
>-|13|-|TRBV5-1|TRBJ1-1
CASSVGAETEAFF
TGCGCCAGCAGCGTGGGGGCCGAGACTGAAGCTTTCTTT
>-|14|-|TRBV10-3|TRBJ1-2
CAISSMQVDYGYTF
TGTGCCATCAGTTCAATGCAGGTAGATTATGGCTACACCTTC
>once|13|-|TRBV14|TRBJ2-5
CASSQLQSNTQYF
TGTGCCAGCAGCCAATTACAATCCAACACCCAGTACTTC
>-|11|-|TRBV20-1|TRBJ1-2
CSARGDYGYTF
TGCAGTGCTAGAGGCGACTATGGCTACACCTTC
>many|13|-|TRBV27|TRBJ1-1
CASSLSTGTEAFF
TGTGCCAGCAGTTTATCCACAGGGACTGAAGCTTTCTTT
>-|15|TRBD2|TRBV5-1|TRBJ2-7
CASSPVLAGEVEQYF
TGCGCCAGCAGCCCGGTTTTAGCGGGGGAGGTCGAGCAGTACTTC
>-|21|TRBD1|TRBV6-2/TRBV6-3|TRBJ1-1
CASSSPAWDRGPGGMNTEAFF
TGTGCCAGCAGTTCTCCTGCCTGGGACAGGGGGCCAGGTGGAATGAACACTGAAGCTTTCTTT
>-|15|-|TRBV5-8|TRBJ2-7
CASRLTGQGGYEQYF
TGTGCCAGCAGGTTAACCGGACAGGGAGGGTACGAGCAGTACTTC
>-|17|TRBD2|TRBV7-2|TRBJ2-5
CASSPGNLAGGEETQYF
TGTGCCAGCAGCCCTGGGAACTTAGCGGGGGGGGAAGAGACCCAGTACTTC
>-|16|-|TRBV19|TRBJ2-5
CASSIGGGGAGETQYF
TGTGCCAGTAGTATAGGTGGGGGGGGCGCAGGAGAGACCCAGTACTTC
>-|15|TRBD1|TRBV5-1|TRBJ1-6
CASSLLGQSNSPLHF
TGCGCCAGCAGCTTGCTGGGACAGAGTAATTCACCCCTCCACTTT
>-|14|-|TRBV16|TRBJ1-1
CASSPSGGPTEAFF
TGTGCCAGCAGCCCCTCGGGGGGTCCCACTGAAGCTTTCTTT
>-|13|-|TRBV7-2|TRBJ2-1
CASSSDRFNEQFF
TGTGCCAGCAGCTCCGACAGGTTCAATGAGCAGTTCTTC
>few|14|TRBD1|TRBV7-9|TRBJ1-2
CASSFKQTGGGYTF
TGTGCCAGCAGCTTTAAACAGACAGGGGGAGGCTACACCTTC
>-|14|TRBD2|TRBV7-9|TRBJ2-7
CASSPRGGWYEQYF
TGTGCCAGCAGCCCCCGCGGGGGGTGGTACGAGCAGTACTTC
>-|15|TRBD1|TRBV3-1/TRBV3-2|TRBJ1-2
CASSHRQGANYGYTF
TGTGCCAGCAGCCATCGACAGGGGGCGAACTATGGCTACACCTTC
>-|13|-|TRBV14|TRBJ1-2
CASSHTTSGGYTF
TGTGCCAGCAGCCATACTACGAGTGGTGGCTACACCTTC
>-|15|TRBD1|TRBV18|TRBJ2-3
CASSPRTGGGDTQYF
TGTGCCAGCTCACCCAGGACAGGGGGCGGCGATACGCAGTATTTT
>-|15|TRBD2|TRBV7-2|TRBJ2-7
CASSQAGGPIYEQYF
TGTGCCAGCAGCCAAGCGGGGGGTCCCATCTACGAGCAGTACTTC
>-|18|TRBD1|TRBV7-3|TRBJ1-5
CASSSTITLTGTNQPQHF
TGTGCCAGCAGCTCCACTATCACCCTGACAGGGACCAATCAGCCCCAGCATTTT
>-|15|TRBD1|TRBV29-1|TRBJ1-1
CSVGDRGLGGFEAFF
TGCAGCGTTGGCGACAGGGGGCTAGGGGGTTTTGAAGCTTTCTTT
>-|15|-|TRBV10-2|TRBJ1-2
CASSEVQGWDYGYTF
TGCGCCAGCAGTGAGGTCCAGGGATGGGACTATGGCTACACCTTC
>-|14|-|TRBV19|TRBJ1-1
CAYGGRAINTEAFF
TGTGCCTATGGAGGGAGGGCTATTAACACTGAAGCTTTCTTT
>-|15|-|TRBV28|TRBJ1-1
CASSTLPRGYTEAFF
TGTGCCAGCAGTACCTTACCCCGGGGGTACACTGAAGCTTTCTTT
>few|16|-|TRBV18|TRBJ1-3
CASSPKPQGTGNTIYF
TGTGCCAGCTCACCGAAACCCCAGGGGACTGGAAACACCATATATTTT
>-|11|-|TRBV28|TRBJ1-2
CASGSNYGYTF
TGTGCCAGCGGTTCGAACTATGGCTACACCTTC
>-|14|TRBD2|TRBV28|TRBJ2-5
CASSLRYGGETQYF
TGTGCCAGCAGTTTAAGATACGGGGGGGAGACCCAGTACTTC
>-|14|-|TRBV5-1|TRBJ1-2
CASSLARGFDGYTF
TGCGCCAGCAGCTTGGCCCGGGGTTTCGATGGCTACACCTTC
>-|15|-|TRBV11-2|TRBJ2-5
CASSPQEAGQETQYF
TGTGCCAGCAGCCCCCAGGAGGCGGGGCAAGAGACCCAGTACTTC
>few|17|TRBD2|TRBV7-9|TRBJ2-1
CASSPPGLAGGGDEQFF
TGTGCCAGCAGCCCGCCGGGACTAGCGGGGGGAGGGGATGAGCAGTTCTTC
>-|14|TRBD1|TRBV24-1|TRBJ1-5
CATQGQESNQPQHF
TGTGCCACCCAGGGACAGGAAAGCAATCAGCCCCAGCATTTT
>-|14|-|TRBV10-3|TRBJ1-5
CAISEDRTAQPQHF
TGTGCCATCAGTGAAGATCGGACTGCCCAGCCCCAGCATTTT
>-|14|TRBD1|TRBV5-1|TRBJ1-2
CASSTSGGNYGYTF
TGCGCCAGCAGCACCTCAGGGGGTAACTATGGCTACACCTTC